Shown below are 24 T cell receptor beta chains from a single sample sequenced in a study of blood T cells in healthy people across ages. A second PCR, run for about 6 to 11 cycles, used a sample-barcoded 5' primer plus a J-beta primer mix. TCRdb called the 5' RACE reads again in MiXCR, with one record for every CDR3 protein. The top ten clones hold more than 2% of a sample with roughly 2 million distinct CDR3 sequences, around half of them seen once. Sequenced: blood. These receptors originate from a woman aged 40 to 50 in good health.

The rearrangement links TRBV20-1 to TRBJ2-7; weak D call: TRBD1 (6 bases). V gave up 2 bases and J gave up 2 bases, with 28 bases separating them. The CDR3 runs to 19 residues. Germline assignment: CDR1 DFQATT and CDR2 SNEGSKA (reference sequence). The CDR3 sequence is CSARSFGTPDKNHPYEQYF. In DNA form, the CDR3 reads TGCAGTGCTAGATCTTTCGGGACACCAGATAAAAACCACCCCTACGAGCAGTACTTC.

V and J are TRBV2 and TRBJ2-5, with D tentatively TRBD1 or TRBD2 (5 bases each). The J call may not be correct, given that the DNA end is closer to TRBJ2-7. The CDR3 spans 13 residues. The germline V gene encodes CDR1 SNHLY and CDR2 FYNNEI. The CDR3 spells CASTFWDGREQYF. In DNA, the CDR3 is TGTGCCAGCACCTTCTGGGACGGCCGCGAGCAGTACTTC.

The V call is TRBV6-6, the J call TRBJ1-4; no definite D call. The CDR3 runs 15 residues. Looked up from germline, CDR1 is MNHNY and CDR2 is SVGAGI (reference sequence). The V gene lost 10 bases and the J gene lost 0 bases, with 15 bases spanning the gap. Here the CDR3 reads CATSLRVPTNEKLFF. As DNA, the CDR3 is TGTGCCACGTCACTCCGGGTTCCAACTAATGAAAAACTGTTTTTT.

This clonotype was seen a few times. The V and J genes are TRBV29-1 and TRBJ2-4; D is undetermined. V gave up 3 bases and J gave up 0 bases, with 9 bases separating them. The CDR3 spans 14 residues. From germline, CDR1 is SQVTM and CDR2 ANQGSEA. DNA of the CDR3: TGCAGCGTTGAGGGTGGGGTAGCCAAAAACATTCAGTACTTC. The encoded protein is CSVEGGVAKNIQYF.

In DNA, the CDR3 is TGCGCCAGCATGGTAGGGACAGCGAACACTGAAGCTTTCTTT. Amino acid sequence: CASMVGTANTEAFF. The chain uses TRBV5-1 and TRBJ1-1; 7 bases are a match to TRBD1. CDR1 and CDR2 from the germline V gene are SGHRS and YFSETQ. The junction had 6 bases not matched to a gene; V was cut back by 6 bases and J by 1 base. This CDR3 is built from 14 residues. The full variable domain, with the rest looked up from reference TRBV5-1 and TRBJ1-1, is KAGVTQTPRYLIKTRGQQVTLSCSPISGHRSVSWYQQTPGQGLQFLFEYFSETQRNKGNFPGRFSGRQFSNSRSEMNVSTLELGDSALYLCASMVGTANTEAFFGQGTRLTVV.

This clonotype was seen more than once but under ten times. The chain couples TRBV6-5 to TRBJ2-3; 7 positions match TRBD2. The CDR3 length is 16 residues. Losses at the gene ends were 2 bases for V and 0 bases for J; bases not matched to a gene: 5. Germline CDR1 and CDR2: MNHEY and SVGAGI. The CDR3 spells CASSYGRAGSTDTQYF. The CDR3 coding sequence is TGTGCCAGCAGTTACGGACGAGCGGGGAGCACAGATACGCAGTATTTT.

V and J are TRBV20-1 and TRBJ2-2; TRBD1 aligns across 9 bases. The CDR3 is 14 residues long. V shed 5 bases, J shed 7 bases, and the junction held 8 bases outside the gene matches. Germline lookup yields CDR1 DFQATT and CDR2 SNEGSKA (reference sequence). CDR3 protein: CSARRQGEGGELFF. The CDR3 region has the DNA TGCAGTGCTCGCCGACAGGGGGAGGGCGGGGAGCTGTTTTTT.

This clonotype has just a few counts. The rearrangement links TRBV7-2 to TRBJ1-2; D ambiguous. The V gene lost 0 bases and the J gene lost 6 bases, with 14 bases spanning the gap. This CDR3 is 15 amino acids long. The V gene's germline CDR1 is SGHTA and CDR2 FQGNSA. The CDR3 coding sequence is TGTGCCAGCAGCTTAGCGCTGGAGGGTGTGAATGGCTACACCTTC. Its translation is CASSLALEGVNGYTF. The whole variable domain, filled in from reference TRBV7-2 and TRBJ1-2, reads GAGVSQSPSNKVTEKGKDVELRCDPISGHTALYWYRQSLGQGLEFLIYFQGNSAPDKSGLPSDRFSAERTGGSVSTLTIQRTQQEDSAVYLCASSLALEGVNGYTFGSGTRLTVV.

There are a few counts of this clonotype. V gene TRBV20-1 combines with J gene TRBJ2-1; 9 bases map to TRBD2. CDR1 is DFQATT, CDR2 SNEGSKA, per germline (reference sequence). The CDR3 covers 13 residues. V lost 5 bases, J lost 9 bases, and 8 bases stayed unmatched. The CDR3 DNA sequence: TGCAGTGCTCCCGGACATAGCGGGAGTGAGCAGTTCTTC. It is translated as CSAPGHSGSEQFF.

CDR3 sequence reads: CASSPSRQYGYTF. The CDR3, as DNA: TGTGCCAGCAGCCCCTCAAGGCAGTATGGCTACACCTTC. J is TRBJ1-2 and V is TRBV7-8; D gene ambiguous. The CDR3 totals 13 residues. Germline V gene data show CDR1 as SGHVS and CDR2 as FQNEAQ. Trimming left V 5 bases short and J 5 bases short, with 12 bases between.

The chain uses TRBV20-1 and TRBJ2-4; D remains ambiguous. This CDR3 comprises 15 residues. Germline lookup yields CDR1 DFQATT and CDR2 SNEGSKA (reference sequence). V lost 5 bases and J 1 base, leaving 15 bases between the germline ends. CDR3 sequence (DNA): TGCAGTGCTCCTACGATCTCGACGGCCAAAAACATTCAGTACTTC. It yields the protein CSAPTISTAKNIQYF.

The chain recombines TRBV20-1 with TRBJ2-7, with TRBD1 matching 7 bases. The J call may be in error: the DNA end matches TRBJ2-5 better. The CDR3 totals 14 residues. CDR1 is DFQATT and CDR2 is SNEGSKA in the germline V gene (reference sequence). Here the CDR3 reads CSARESRGQETQYF. CDR3 coding DNA: TGCAGTGCTAGAGAAAGCAGGGGGCAAGAGACCCAGTACTTC.

The J gene is TRBJ2-5, the V gene TRBV7-2; D may be TRBD1 or TRBD2 (6 bases each). V lost 5 bases and J lost 6, with 28 bases in between. The CDR3 sequence is 18 residues long. The germline V gene encodes CDR1 SGHTA and CDR2 FQGNSA. CDR3 DNA: TGTGCCAGCAGCCTGCAGACTAGTACAGGGCCCACAATAAAGACCCAGTACTTC. Residues: CASSLQTSTGPTIKTQYF.

The rearrangement links TRBV10-3 to TRBJ1-2, with no clear D. Trimming took 6 bases from V and 0 from J, leaving 8 bases between them. This CDR3 has 13 amino acids. Per the germline V gene, CDR1 is ENHRY and CDR2 is SYGVKD. The CDR3 reads CAIRQTTNYGYTF. In DNA form, the CDR3 reads TGTGCCATCAGACAGACAACTAACTATGGCTACACCTTC.

This clonotype was observed a few times. The chain uses TRBV4-3 and TRBJ1-2, with 10 bases lining up with TRBD1. There are 16 residues in the CDR3. Trimming took 3 bases from V and 6 from J; bases not matched to a gene: 10. The V gene's germline CDR1 is LGHNA and CDR2 YSLEER. The DNA for the CDR3 is TGCGCCAGCAGCCACCGTGCGGGACAGGGGCGTAATGGCTACACCTTC. It encodes CASSHRAGQGRNGYTF.

This clonotype was seen a few times. The V call is TRBV6-1, the J call TRBJ2-1; D is possibly TRBD1 (6 bases). Between the trimmed V and J ends, which lost 3 bases and 9 bases, there was a span of 18 bases. The CDR3 contains 15 residues. The germline V gene has CDR1 MNHNS and CDR2 SASEGT. The CDR3 region has the DNA TGTGCCAGCAGTGAGTCAGGGGTACGATTCAGTGAGCAGTTCTTC. Protein product: CASSESGVRFSEQFF.

V usage is TRBV12-3 or TRBV12-4 and J usage is TRBJ1-2, with D possibly matching TRBD1 (5 bases). This CDR3 is built from 13 residues. V was clipped by 4 bases and J by 3 bases, with 9 bases between them. DNA for the CDR3: TGTGCCAGCAGTTCAGGGTTCGACTATGGCTACACCTTC. Protein sequence: CASSSGFDYGYTF.

V usage is TRBV29-1 and J usage is TRBJ2-1; possibly TRBD1 or TRBD2 for D (5 bases each). Per the germline V gene, CDR1 is SQVTM and CDR2 is ANQGSEA. V lost 4 bases to trimming and J lost 7 bases, with 8 bases between them. The length of the CDR3 is 11 residues. The CDR3, as DNA: TGCAGCGTTGGCTGGGGGAATGAGCAGTTCTTC. This codes for CSVGWGNEQFF.

The chain uses TRBV28 and TRBJ1-4, with a possible D match to TRBD1 (5 bases). The CDR3 is made up of 14 amino acids. Per the germline V gene, CDR1 is MDHEN and CDR2 is SYDVKM. V lost 5 bases and J 10 bases, leaving 17 bases between the germline ends. CDR3 in DNA: TGTGCCAGCAGTCTGGGGGGTTCGACTGTAAAACTGTTTTTT. Protein: CASSLGGSTVKLFF. The full variable domain, with the rest looked up from reference TRBV28 and TRBJ1-4, is DVKVTQSSRYLVKRTGEKVFLECVQDMDHENMFWYRQDPGLGLRLIYFSYDVKMKEKGDIPEGYSVSREKKERFSLILESASTNQTSMYLCASSLGGSTVKLFFGSGTQLSVL.

This clonotype appeared a few times. The chain has TRBV15 and TRBJ1-2; 9 bases align to TRBD1. The CDR3 contains 13 residues. The ends lost 5 bases at V and 8 bases at J; junction bases unmatched: 6. Germline-derived CDR1 and CDR2 are LNHNV and YYDKDF (reference sequence). CDR3 coding DNA: TGTGCCACCAGCCGACGACAGGGGGAAGGCTACACCTTC. Translating gives CATSRRQGEGYTF.

The rearrangement links TRBV15 to TRBJ2-5; D gene uncertain. This CDR3 contains 15 residues. Looked up from germline, CDR1 is LNHNV and CDR2 is YYDKDF (reference sequence). V lost 0 bases and J lost 2, with 10 bases in between. The CDR3 sequence: CATSRDLGSQETQYF. CDR3 bases: TGTGCCACCAGCAGAGATCTTGGCAGTCAAGAGACCCAGTACTTC.

The chain carries TRBV28 and TRBJ1-5; D gene unclear. The CDR3 has 14 residues. Germline assignment: CDR1 MDHEN and CDR2 SYDVKM. Trimming shortened V by 6 bases and J by 4 bases, and 13 bases separated the two germline ends. In DNA, the CDR3 is TGTGCCAGCAGCCACGAATGGGCGAATCAGCCCCAGCATTTT. It encodes CASSHEWANQPQHF.

This chain links TRBV4-2 with TRBJ1-2, with TRBD1 as a possible D gene (5 bases). Germline assignment: CDR1 LGHNA and CDR2 YNFKEQ. This CDR3 spans 15 amino acids. Trimming removed 1 base from V and 0 bases from J, with 9 bases in between. The CDR3 here is CASSQGGPTNYGYTF. CDR3 DNA: TGTGCCAGCAGCCAAGGGGGACCAACTAACTATGGCTACACCTTC.

Only a few counts were recorded for this clonotype. The chain has TRBV6-1 and TRBJ2-4; 7 nucleotides match TRBD2. The J segment lost 3 bases and the V segment lost 6 bases, leaving 14 bases of the junction unmatched. The CDR3 has 17 amino acids. Germline CDR1 MNHNS, CDR2 SASEGT. The CDR3 nucleotides read TGTGCCAGCAGCCCCATCCCGGGGGGAGCATTCAAAAACATTCAGTACTTC. It translates to CASSPIPGGAFKNIQYF.